Listed below are T cell receptor beta chains from one sample, sequenced in a study of T cell changes during pregnancy in multiple sclerosis. The method was immunoSEQ multiplex PCR; TCRdb's version includes in-frame clones alone and lacks a portion of them. The top ten clones hold around 3.1% of a sample with under 110,000 clones, around 92% of them seen once. Sample: peripheral blood, taken in the second trimester of pregnancy. The receptors were sampled from a female donor with multiple sclerosis, enrolled in a pregnancy study. Both conserved end residues are part of each CDR3. Each record gives: J gene, V gene, D gene, clone size, CDR3 protein, CDR3 DNA. The D gene is left open where the match is weak. Clone size is shown for a subset of rows, as once, few, many or a class of expanded clone.

TRBJ2-7 TRBV7-8 TRBD2 . CASTPGLAVDYEQYF TGTGCCAGCACCCCGGGACTAGCGGTCGACTACGAGCAGTACTTC
TRBJ1-5 TRBV15 . . CATSRDFQGGQPQHF TGTGCCACCAGCAGAGATTTCCAGGGCGGTCAGCCCCAGCATTTT
TRBJ1-2 TRBV28 . . CASSLAGYGYTF TGTGCCAGCAGTTTAGCAGGATATGGCTACACCTTC
TRBJ1-5 TRBV7-9 . . CASSSEGDANQPQHF TGTGCCAGCAGCTCCGAGGGAGATGCCAATCAGCCCCAGCATTTT
TRBJ1-5 TRBV28 . . CASSSDRILILSNQPQHF TGTGCCAGCAGTTCTGACAGGATCCTTATCCTTAGCAATCAGCCCCAGCATTTT
TRBJ2-7 TRBV7-2 . . CASSVIGGREQYF TGTGCCAGCAGCGTTATCGGGGGGCGTGAGCAGTACTTC
TRBJ1-5 TRBV5-6 . . CASSLGGLSNQPQHF TGTGCCAGCAGCTTGGGAGGGTTGAGCAATCAGCCCCAGCATTTT
TRBJ1-1 TRBV7-8 . . CASSPRVGHRENTEAFF TGTGCCAGCAGCCCGCGGGTAGGGCACAGGGAGAACACTGAAGCTTTCTTT
TRBJ1-2 TRBV20-1 . . CSATGHSTF TGCAGTGCTACGGGACACAGCACCTTC
TRBJ2-2 TRBV4-3 . . CASSQGLATGELFF TGCGCCAGCAGCCAAGGCCTAGCCACCGGGGAGCTGTTTTTT
TRBJ2-5 TRBV9 TRBD2 . CASSVGMTSGRQETQYF TGTGCCAGCAGCGTAGGTATGACTAGCGGCCGTCAAGAGACCCAGTACTTC
TRBJ2-1 TRBV7-3 TRBD2 . CASSLSGGRGDEQFF TGTGCCAGCAGCTTATCTGGCGGGAGGGGTGATGAGCAGTTCTTC
TRBJ1-5 TRBV28 . . CASSPRIGQGLGPQHF TGTGCCAGCAGCCCCAGGATAGGCCAGGGGCTCGGGCCCCAGCATTTT
TRBJ1-3 TRBV15 . . CATSPRTGTGNTIYF TGTGCCACCAGCCCTCGAACAGGGACTGGAAACACCATATATTTT
TRBJ2-7 TRBV15 TRBD2 . CATSRVTSGFYEQYF TGTGCCACCAGCAGAGTTACTAGCGGGTTCTACGAGCAGTACTTC
TRBJ2-1 TRBV28 TRBD2 . CASSTPGLAVAEQFF TGTGCCAGCAGTACCCCGGGACTAGCGGTCGCTGAGCAGTTCTTC
TRBJ2-2 TRBV7-2 TRBD2 . CASSLGLAGSGTGELFF TGTGCCAGCAGCTTAGGTCTAGCGGGATCAGGAACCGGGGAGCTGTTTTTT
TRBJ1-2 TRBV28 . . CASSLYRLSWTVPGGYTF TGTGCCAGCAGTTTATACCGTCTCTCGTGGACAGTCCCAGGAGGCTACACCTTC
TRBJ2-1 TRBV18 TRBD2 few CASSPRAGGSYNEQFF TGTGCCAGCTCACCTCGAGCGGGGGGCTCCTACAATGAGCAGTTCTTC
TRBJ2-7 TRBV5-4 TRBD1 . CASSLPGQASYEQYF TGTGCCAGCAGCTTGCCGGGACAGGCGAGCTACGAGCAGTACTTC
TRBJ2-7 TRBV19 . . CASSMGGVPYEQYF TGTGCCAGTAGTATGGGGGGAGTCCCCTACGAGCAGTACTTC
TRBJ2-5 TRBV14 . . CASSQEGGDPWRETQYF TGTGCCAGCAGCCAAGAAGGGGGGGACCCCTGGAGAGAGACCCAGTACTTC
TRBJ2-7 TRBV2 . few CASRLQGGEQYF TGTGCCAGCAGACTACAGGGTGGCGAGCAGTACTTC
TRBJ2-7 TRBV9 TRBD2 . CASSSSGAYEQYF TGTGCCAGCAGCTCTAGCGGTGCCTACGAGCAGTACTTC